This is a list of T cell receptor beta chains from one sample in a study of cytomegalovirus exposure and HLA in healthy donors. The protocol was immunoSEQ multiplex PCR, while the TCRdb copy is restricted to in-frame clones and leaves out a portion. The data show roughly 120,000 clones, under 85% seen once. Sample: PBMCs. These receptors came from a woman aged 45 to 65 in good health and CMV-seropositive. Both conserved end residues are part of each CDR3. Each record gives: clone size, J gene, V gene, D gene, CDR3 protein, CDR3 DNA. A D gene is named only where the DNA matches it firmly. Clone sizes are given selectively: once, few, many, or a class where the clone is expanded.

NA	TRBJ1-2	TRBV10-3	TRBD1	CAISGQGELYGYTF	TGTGCCATCAGTGGACAGGGGGAACTCTATGGCTACACCTTC
NA	TRBJ2-3	TRBV28	NA	CASSEVRTASTDTQYF	TGTGCCAGCAGCGAGGTTCGGACAGCTAGCACAGATACGCAGTATTTT
NA	TRBJ1-1	TRBV23-1	NA	CASSPLPPGPGNTEAFF	TGCGCCAGCAGTCCCCTCCCTCCAGGGCCGGGGAACACTGAAGCTTTCTTT
NA	TRBJ2-7	TRBV7-2	TRBD2	CASSLGSGGPFLSYEQYF	TGTGCCAGCTCCTTGGGGAGCGGGGGGCCCTTCTTATCCTACGAGCAGTACTTC
once	TRBJ2-5	TRBV29-1	TRBD1	CSVHYYDRGQETQYF	TGCAGCGTTCACTACTATGACAGGGGGCAAGAGACCCAGTACTTC
NA	TRBJ2-3	TRBV18	NA	CASSPQGTDTQYF	TGTGCCAGCTCACCCCAGGGCACAGATACGCAGTATTTT
NA	TRBJ1-4	TRBV2	TRBD1	CASSATGTANEKLFF	TGTGCCAGCAGTGCCACCGGGACAGCTAATGAAAAACTGTTTTTT
once	TRBJ1-4	TRBV27	TRBD1	CASGRQGRDEKLFF	TGTGCCAGCGGCAGACAGGGGAGGGATGAAAAACTGTTTTTT
NA	TRBJ1-5	TRBV5-1	TRBD1	CASSRETGPNQPQHF	TGCGCCAGCAGCCGTGAGACAGGGCCCAATCAGCCCCAGCATTTT
NA	TRBJ2-5	TRBV28	NA	CASSTPSVETQYF	TGTGCCAGCAGTACCCCTAGCGTGGAGACCCAGTACTTC
NA	TRBJ1-1	TRBV27	TRBD1	CASSSGQGVLDTEAFF	TGTGCCAGCAGTTCGGGACAGGGGGTTTTGGACACTGAAGCTTTCTTT
few	TRBJ2-5	TRBV7-3	TRBD1	CASSTTGTGGETQYF	TGTGCCAGCAGCACAACCGGGACAGGGGGAGAGACCCAGTACTTC
NA	TRBJ1-5	TRBV2	NA	CASSEATGRNQPQHF	TGTGCCAGCAGTGAAGCCACAGGGCGCAATCAGCCCCAGCATTTT
NA	TRBJ1-6	TRBV6-5	NA	CASSYQTGTTNSPLHF	TGTGCCAGCAGTTACCAGACCGGGACTACCAATTCACCCCTCCACTTT
few	TRBJ2-3	TRBV7-9	NA	CASSPHMGADTQYF	TGTGCCAGCAGCCCCCACATGGGAGCGGATACGCAGTATTTT
NA	TRBJ1-5	TRBV7-9	NA	CASSSLPGEGNQPQHF	TGTGCCAGCAGCTCCCTCCCGGGGGAGGGCAATCAGCCCCAGCATTTT
NA	TRBJ2-6	TRBV7-2	NA	CASSLDGAVGANVLTF	TGTGCCAGCAGCTTAGATGGGGCTGTTGGGGCCAACGTCCTGACTTTC
NA	TRBJ1-5	TRBV2	TRBD1	CASTGASSNQPQHF	TGTGCCAGTACAGGGGCCTCGAGCAATCAGCCCCAGCATTTT
NA	TRBJ2-1	TRBV7-9	TRBD2	CASSLVGGGARDEQFF	TGTGCCAGCAGCTTAGTTGGCGGGGGGGCCCGGGATGAGCAGTTCTTC
NA	TRBJ2-3	TRBV5-4	TRBD2	CASSLGLAGATTDTQYF	TGTGCCAGCAGCTTGGGACTAGCGGGGGCCACCACAGATACGCAGTATTTT
NA	TRBJ1-2	TRBV7-8	NA	CASSLAGGATNYGYTF	TGTGCCAGCAGCTTAGCGGGGGGGGCAACTAACTATGGCTACACCTTC
NA	TRBJ2-5	TRBV10-3	TRBD2	CATSETLAGGGETQYF	TGTGCCACCAGTGAGACACTAGCGGGGGGAGGAGAGACCCAGTACTTC
NA	TRBJ2-1	TRBV9	NA	CASSSTALSYNEQFF	TGTGCCAGCAGCTCGACAGCTCTCTCCTACAATGAGCAGTTCTTC
NA	TRBJ1-4	TRBV2	NA	CASTATNEKLFF	TGTGCCAGCACGGCAACTAATGAAAAACTGTTTTTT
NA	TRBJ1-1	TRBV2	NA	CASRNTEQNTEAFF	TGTGCCAGCAGAAATACAGAGCAGAACACTGAAGCTTTCTTT
NA	TRBJ1-2	TRBV14	NA	CASSQGRDGGYTF	TGTGCCAGCAGCCAAGGCAGGGATGGTGGCTACACCTTC
once	TRBJ2-7	TRBV6-5	NA	CASSYSGGSSYEQYF	TGTGCCAGCAGTTACTCAGGGGGTAGCTCCTACGAGCAGTACTTC
NA	TRBJ2-2	TRBV14	NA	CASSMGRYTGELFF	TGTGCCAGCAGCATGGGGCGATACACCGGGGAGCTGTTTTTT
NA	TRBJ1-5	TRBV6-6	NA	CASSYGPGGDNQPQHF	TGTGCCAGCAGTTACGGGCCAGGAGGGGACAATCAGCCCCAGCATTTT
NA	TRBJ2-7	TRBV7-9	TRBD1	CASSFTGTGGGEQYF	TGTGCCAGCAGCTTCACCGGGACAGGGGGTGGCGAGCAGTACTTC
once	TRBJ2-3	TRBV5-1	NA	CASSLGEITDTQYF	TGCGCCAGCAGCTTGGGGGAGATCACAGATACGCAGTATTTT
NA	TRBJ2-5	TRBV6-5	NA	CASTEWGGGETQYF	TGTGCCAGCACTGAATGGGGGGGCGGGGAGACCCAGTACTTC
few	TRBJ2-7	TRBV2	TRBD1	CASSGQGFSYEQYF	TGTGCCAGCAGTGGACAGGGTTTCTCCTACGAGCAGTACTTC
NA	TRBJ2-7	TRBV5-1	NA	CASSLRGAYEQYF	TGCGCCAGCAGCTTACGGGGGGCGTACGAGCAGTACTTC
NA	TRBJ2-7	TRBV29-1	NA	CSVEGGFQGRPLEQYF	TGCAGCGTTGAAGGGGGGTTTCAGGGGCGTCCCTTGGAGCAGTACTTC
NA	TRBJ1-2	TRBV11-2	NA	CASSSKIPGYYGYTF	TGTGCCAGCAGCTCTAAGATTCCGGGGTACTATGGCTACACCTTC
NA	TRBJ2-5	TRBV5-4	TRBD2	CASSLTGLAGSRETQYF	TGTGCCAGCAGCTTGACGGGACTAGCGGGGAGTCGGGAGACCCAGTACTTC
NA	TRBJ2-7	TRBV5-1	TRBD1	CASSLRIPGQGRYEQYF	TGCGCCAGCAGCTTGAGGATTCCAGGACAGGGGAGGTACGAGCAGTACTTC
NA	TRBJ1-6	TRBV19	TRBD1	CASSIQGASYNSPLHF	TGTGCCAGTAGCATTCAGGGGGCCTCCTATAATTCACCCCTCCACTTT
NA	TRBJ2-1	TRBV13	NA	CASSLNPGNEQFF	TGTGCCAGCAGCTTAAACCCAGGCAATGAGCAGTTCTTC
NA	TRBJ2-7	TRBV4-2	NA	CASSLWAGYEQYF	TGTGCCAGCAGCCTATGGGCCGGATACGAGCAGTACTTC
few	TRBJ1-5	TRBV15	NA	CATSRAYSNQPQHF	TGTGCCACCAGCAGAGCCTATAGCAATCAGCCCCAGCATTTT
NA	TRBJ2-5	TRBV2	NA	CASTRMGSQETQYF	TGTGCCAGCACCAGAATGGGGAGCCAAGAGACCCAGTACTTC
NA	TRBJ1-5	TRBV7-2	NA	CAGSTTGKGQPQHF	TGTGCCGGCAGCACTACAGGGAAGGGTCAGCCCCAGCATTTT
NA	TRBJ1-2	TRBV2	TRBD1	CASSVEGAGYGYTF	TGTGCCAGCAGTGTTGAGGGGGCCGGCTATGGCTACACCTTC
NA	TRBJ2-1	TRBV6-5	TRBD1	CASRTGYNEQFF	TGTGCCAGCAGGACAGGGTACAATGAGCAGTTCTTC
NA	TRBJ1-5	TRBV20-1	NA	CSARSQGPQHF	TGCAGTGCTAGATCTCAGGGACCCCAGCATTTT
NA	TRBJ1-3	TRBV6-5	NA	CASSYGTGAGNTIYF	TGTGCCAGCAGTTACGGTACAGGCGCTGGAAACACCATATATTTT